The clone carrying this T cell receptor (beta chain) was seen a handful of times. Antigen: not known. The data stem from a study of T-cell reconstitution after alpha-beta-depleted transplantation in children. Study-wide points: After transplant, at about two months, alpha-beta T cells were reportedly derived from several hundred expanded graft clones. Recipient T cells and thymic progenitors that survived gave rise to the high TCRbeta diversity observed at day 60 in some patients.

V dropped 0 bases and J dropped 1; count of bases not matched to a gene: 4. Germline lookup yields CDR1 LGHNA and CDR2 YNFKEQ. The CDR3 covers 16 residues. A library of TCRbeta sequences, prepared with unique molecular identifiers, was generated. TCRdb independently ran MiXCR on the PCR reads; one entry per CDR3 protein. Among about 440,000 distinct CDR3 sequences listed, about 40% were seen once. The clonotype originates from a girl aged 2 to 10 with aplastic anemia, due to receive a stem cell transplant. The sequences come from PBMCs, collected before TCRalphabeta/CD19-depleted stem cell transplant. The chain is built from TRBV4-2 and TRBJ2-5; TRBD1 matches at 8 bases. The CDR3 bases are TGTGCCAGCAGCCAAGAGCGGACAGGGCCCCAAGAGACCCAGTACTTC. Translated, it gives CASSQERTGPQETQYF.